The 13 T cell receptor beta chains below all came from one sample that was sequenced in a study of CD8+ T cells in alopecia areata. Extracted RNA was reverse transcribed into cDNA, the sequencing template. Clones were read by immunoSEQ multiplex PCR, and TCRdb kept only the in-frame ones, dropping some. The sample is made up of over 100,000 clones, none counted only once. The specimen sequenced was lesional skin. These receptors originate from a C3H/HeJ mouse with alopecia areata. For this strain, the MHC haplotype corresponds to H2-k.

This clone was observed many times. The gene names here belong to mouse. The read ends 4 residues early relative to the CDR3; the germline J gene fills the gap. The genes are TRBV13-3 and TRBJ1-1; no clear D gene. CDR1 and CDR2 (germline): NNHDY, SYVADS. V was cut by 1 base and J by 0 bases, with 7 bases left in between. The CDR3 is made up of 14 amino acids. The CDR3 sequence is CASSDSQTNTEVFF. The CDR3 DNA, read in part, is TGTGCCAGCAGTGATTCGCAGACAAACACA.

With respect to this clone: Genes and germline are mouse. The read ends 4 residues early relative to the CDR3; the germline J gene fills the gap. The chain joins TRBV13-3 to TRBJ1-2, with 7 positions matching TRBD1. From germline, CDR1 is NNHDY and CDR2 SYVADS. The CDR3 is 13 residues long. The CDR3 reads CASSDWDRSDYTF. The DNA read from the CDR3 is TGTGCCAGCAGTGATTGGGACAGATCC.

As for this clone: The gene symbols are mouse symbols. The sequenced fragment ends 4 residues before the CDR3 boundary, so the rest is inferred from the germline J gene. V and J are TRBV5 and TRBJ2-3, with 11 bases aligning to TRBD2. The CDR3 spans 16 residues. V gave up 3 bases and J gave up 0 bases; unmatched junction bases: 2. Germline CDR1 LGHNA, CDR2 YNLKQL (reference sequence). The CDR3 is CASSHGTGGSAETLYF. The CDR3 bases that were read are TGTGCCAGCAGCCACGGGACTGGGGGTAGTGCAGAA.

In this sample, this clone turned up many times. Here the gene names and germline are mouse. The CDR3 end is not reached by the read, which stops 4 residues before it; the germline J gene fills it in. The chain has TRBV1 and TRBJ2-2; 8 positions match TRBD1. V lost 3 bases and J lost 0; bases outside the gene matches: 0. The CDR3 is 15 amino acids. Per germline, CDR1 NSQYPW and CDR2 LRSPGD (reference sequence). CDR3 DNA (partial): TGCACCTGCAGTGCGGACAGGGCAAACACCGGG. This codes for CTCSADRANTG. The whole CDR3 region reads CTCSADRANTGQLYF.

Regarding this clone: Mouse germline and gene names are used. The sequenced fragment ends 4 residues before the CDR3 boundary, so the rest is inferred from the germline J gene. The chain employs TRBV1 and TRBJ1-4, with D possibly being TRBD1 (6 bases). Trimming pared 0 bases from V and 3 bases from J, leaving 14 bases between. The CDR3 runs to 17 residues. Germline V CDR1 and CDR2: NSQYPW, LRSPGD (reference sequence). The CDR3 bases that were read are TGCACCTGCAGTGCAGAAGGGCAGGGGAAGGCCAACGAA. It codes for CTCSAEGQGKANE. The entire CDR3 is CTCSAEGQGKANERLFF.

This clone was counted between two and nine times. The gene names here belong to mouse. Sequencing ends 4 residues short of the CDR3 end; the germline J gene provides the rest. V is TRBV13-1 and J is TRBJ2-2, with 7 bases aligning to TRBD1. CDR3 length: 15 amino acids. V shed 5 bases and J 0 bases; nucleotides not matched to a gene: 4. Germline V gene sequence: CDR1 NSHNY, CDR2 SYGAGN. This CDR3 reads CASSQGTANTGQLYF. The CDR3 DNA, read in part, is TGTGCCAGCAGCCAAGGGACAGCAAACACCGGG.

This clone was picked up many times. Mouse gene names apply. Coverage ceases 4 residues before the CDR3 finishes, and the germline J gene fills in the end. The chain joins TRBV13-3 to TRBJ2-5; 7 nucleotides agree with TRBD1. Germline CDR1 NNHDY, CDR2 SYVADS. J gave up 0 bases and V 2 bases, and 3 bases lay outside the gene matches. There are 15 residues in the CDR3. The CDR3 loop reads CASSDRDRNQDTQYF. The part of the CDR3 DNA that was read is TGTGCCAGCAGTGACCGGGACAGAAACCAAGAC.

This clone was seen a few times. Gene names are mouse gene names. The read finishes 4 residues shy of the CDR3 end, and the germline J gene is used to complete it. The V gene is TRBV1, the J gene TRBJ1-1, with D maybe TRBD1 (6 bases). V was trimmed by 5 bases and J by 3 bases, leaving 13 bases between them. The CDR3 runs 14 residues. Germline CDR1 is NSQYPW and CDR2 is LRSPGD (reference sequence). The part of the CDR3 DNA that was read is TGCACCTGCAGTCCCAGACAGGAGGACACA. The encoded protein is CTCSPRQEDT. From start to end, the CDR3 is CTCSPRQEDTEVFF.

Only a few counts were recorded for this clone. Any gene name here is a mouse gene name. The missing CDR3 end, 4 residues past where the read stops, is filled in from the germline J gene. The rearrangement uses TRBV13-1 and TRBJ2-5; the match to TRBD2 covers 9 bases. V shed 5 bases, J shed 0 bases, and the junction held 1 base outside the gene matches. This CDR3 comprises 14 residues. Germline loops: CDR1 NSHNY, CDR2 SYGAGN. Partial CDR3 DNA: TGTGCCAGCAGGACTGGGGGTAACCAAGAC. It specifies CASRTGGNQD. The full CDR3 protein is CASRTGGNQDTQYF.

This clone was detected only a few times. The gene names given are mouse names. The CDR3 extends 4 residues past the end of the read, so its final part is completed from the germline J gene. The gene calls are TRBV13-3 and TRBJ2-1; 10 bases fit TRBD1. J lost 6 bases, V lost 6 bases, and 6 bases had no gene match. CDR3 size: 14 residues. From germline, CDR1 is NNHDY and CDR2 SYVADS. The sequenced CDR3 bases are TGTGCCAGCAAAGGGACAGGGGTGGGTGCT. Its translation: CASKGTGVGA. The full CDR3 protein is CASKGTGVGAEQFF.

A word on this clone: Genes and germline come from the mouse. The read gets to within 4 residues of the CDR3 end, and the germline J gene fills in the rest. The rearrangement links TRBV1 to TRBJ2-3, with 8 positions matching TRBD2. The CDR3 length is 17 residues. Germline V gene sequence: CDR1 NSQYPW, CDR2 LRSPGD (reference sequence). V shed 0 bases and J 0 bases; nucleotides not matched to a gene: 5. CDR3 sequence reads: CTCSADTGGPSAETLYF. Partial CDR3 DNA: TGCACCTGCAGTGCAGATACGGGGGGGCCTAGTGCAGAA. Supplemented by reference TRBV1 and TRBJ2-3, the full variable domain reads VTLLEQNPRWRLVPRGQAVNLRCILKNSQYPWMSWYQQDLQKQLQWLFTLRSPGDKEVKSLPGADYLATRVTDTELRLQVANMSQGRTLYCTCSADTGGPSAETLYFGSGTRLTVL.

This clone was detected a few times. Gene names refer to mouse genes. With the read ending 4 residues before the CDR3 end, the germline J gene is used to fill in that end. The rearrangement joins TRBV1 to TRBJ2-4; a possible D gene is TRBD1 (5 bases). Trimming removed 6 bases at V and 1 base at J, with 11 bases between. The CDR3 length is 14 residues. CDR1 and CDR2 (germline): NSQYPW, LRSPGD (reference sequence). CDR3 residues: CTCSARQRQNTLYF. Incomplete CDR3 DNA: TGCACCTGCAGCGCCCGACAGCGTCAAAAC.

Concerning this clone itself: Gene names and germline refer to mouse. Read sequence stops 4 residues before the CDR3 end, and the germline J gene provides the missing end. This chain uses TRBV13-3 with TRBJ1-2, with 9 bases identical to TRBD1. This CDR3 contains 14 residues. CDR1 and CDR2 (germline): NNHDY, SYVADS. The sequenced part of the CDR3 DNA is TGTGCCAGCAGTGATGGGGGGACAGGGTCC. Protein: CASSDGGTGS. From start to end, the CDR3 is CASSDGGTGSDYTF.